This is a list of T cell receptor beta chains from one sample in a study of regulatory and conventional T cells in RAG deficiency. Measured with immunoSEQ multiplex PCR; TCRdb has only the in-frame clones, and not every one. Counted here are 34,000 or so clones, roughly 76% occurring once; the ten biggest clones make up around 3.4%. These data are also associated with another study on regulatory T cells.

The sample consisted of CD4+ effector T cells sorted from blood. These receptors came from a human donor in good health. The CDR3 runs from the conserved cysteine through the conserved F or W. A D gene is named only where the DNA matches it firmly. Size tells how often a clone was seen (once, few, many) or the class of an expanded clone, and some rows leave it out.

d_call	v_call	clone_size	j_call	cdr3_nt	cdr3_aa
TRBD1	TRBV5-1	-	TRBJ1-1	TGCGCCAGCAGCCCGCAGGGGGAAAACACTGAAGCTTTCTTT	CASSPQGENTEAFF
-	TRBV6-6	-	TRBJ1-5	TGTGCCAGCAGTCGTTATCCGCAGGGGAATCAGCCCCAGCATTTT	CASSRYPQGNQPQHF
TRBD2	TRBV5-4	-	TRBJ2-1	TGTGCCAGCAGCTCACCGGGACTAGCCTCCAATGAGCAGTTCTTC	CASSSPGLASNEQFF
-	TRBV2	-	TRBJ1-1	TGTGCCAGCATCCTCCGTGCGGGGTTGAACACTGAAGCTTTCTTT	CASILRAGLNTEAFF
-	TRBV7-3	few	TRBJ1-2	TGTGCCAGCAGCGCCGACAGGAACTATGGCTACACCTTC	CASSADRNYGYTF
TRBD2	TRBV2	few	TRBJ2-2	TGTGCCAGCAGGCGGGAGGGGGTGACCGGGGAGCTGTTTTTT	CASRREGVTGELFF
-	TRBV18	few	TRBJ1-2	TGTGCCAGCTCACCACTTTACGCCAGGCAAGGCTACACCTTC	CASSPLYARQGYTF
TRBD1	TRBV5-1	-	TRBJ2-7	TGCGCCAGCTCCGGGACAGGGGGCTCATCCTACGAGCAGTACTTC	CASSGTGGSSYEQYF
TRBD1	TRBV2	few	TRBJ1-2	TGTGCCAGCAGTGGGGACAGGGGGCTTGGCTACACCTTC	CASSGDRGLGYTF
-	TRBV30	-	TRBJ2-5	TGTGCCTGGAGTCGGAGGGCAGGGGGCCAAGAGACCCAGTACTTC	CAWSRRAGGQETQYF
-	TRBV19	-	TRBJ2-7	TGTGCCAGTAGTCGAGGCTCACTCTACGAGCAGTACTTC	CASSRGSLYEQYF
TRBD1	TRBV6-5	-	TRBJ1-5	TGTGCCAGCAGCAGAGACAGGGGCGGGCAGCCCCAGCATTTT	CASSRDRGGQPQHF
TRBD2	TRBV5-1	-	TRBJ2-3	TGCGCCAGCAGCCTAGGGGGGACTAGCTACACAGATACGCAGTATTTT	CASSLGGTSYTDTQYF
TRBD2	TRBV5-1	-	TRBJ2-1	TGCGCCAGCAGCTTGGTCTTTAGCGGGGGAACGGGGAATGAGCAGTTCTTC	CASSLVFSGGTGNEQFF
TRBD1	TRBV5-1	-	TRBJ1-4	TGCGCCAGCAGCTTACAGGGGCGGGGTGAAAAACTGTTTTTT	CASSLQGRGEKLFF
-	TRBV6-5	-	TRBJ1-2	TGTGCCAGCAGTTGGAGACAGGTTAACTATGGCTACACCTTC	CASSWRQVNYGYTF
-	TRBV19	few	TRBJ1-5	TGTGCCAGTAGTATGCGGGGACCGAGCCATCAGCCCCAGCATTTT	CASSMRGPSHQPQHF
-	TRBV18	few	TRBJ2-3	TGTGCCAGCTCACCACCGGTTCGCGCAGATACGCAGTATTTT	CASSPPVRADTQYF
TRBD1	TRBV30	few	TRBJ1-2	TGTGCCTGGGGTAGGGACAGACCCTATGGCTACACCTTC	CAWGRDRPYGYTF
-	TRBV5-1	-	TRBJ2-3	TGCGCCAGCAGCTTGGCCGGATATATCTCAGATACGCAGTATTTT	CASSLAGYISDTQYF
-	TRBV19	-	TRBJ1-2	TGTGCCAGTAGTCGAACCCACAGGAGTGTAAACTATGGCTACACCTTC	CASSRTHRSVNYGYTF
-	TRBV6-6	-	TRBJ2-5	TGTGCCAGCAGTTACTCGGGGGGCGAAGAGACCCAGTACTTC	CASSYSGGEETQYF
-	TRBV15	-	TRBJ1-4	TGTGCCACCAGCAGAGCTCCGGTGAGCACTAATGAAAAACTGTTTTTT	CATSRAPVSTNEKLFF
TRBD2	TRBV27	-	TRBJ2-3	TGTGCCAGCAGTTCCAGATCACTAGCGGGGGGGCCTTATCCCCCTGGGCAGTATTTT	CASSSRSLAGGPYPPGQYF
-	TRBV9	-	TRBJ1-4	TGTGCCAGCAGCACAAGGGGTATTGGTGAAAAACTGTTTTTT	CASSTRGIGEKLFF
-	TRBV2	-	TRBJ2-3	TGTGCCAGCAGGGGCAGATTCACAGATACGCAGTATTTT	CASRGRFTDTQYF
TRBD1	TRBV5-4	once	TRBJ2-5	TGTGCCAGCAGCTTGGGGCAGGGGGTAGAGACCCAGTACTTC	CASSLGQGVETQYF
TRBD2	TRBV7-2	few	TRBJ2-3	TGTGCCAGCAGCTTGGCTCACCACTCTAGCGGCAATACGCAGTATTTT	CASSLAHHSSGNTQYF
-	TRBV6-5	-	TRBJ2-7	TGTGCCAGCAGTTACTCGATTGGCCTTGGAGGGCAGTACTTC	CASSYSIGLGGQYF
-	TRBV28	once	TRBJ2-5	TGTGCCAGCTATGGCCCAGAGGGGGAGACCCAGTACTTC	CASYGPEGETQYF
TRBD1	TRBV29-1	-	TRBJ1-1	TGCAGCGTAGGGACAGGGCGATCGGACACTGAAGCTTTCTTT	CSVGTGRSDTEAFF
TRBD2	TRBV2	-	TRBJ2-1	TGTGCCAGCAGTGCCTCTTCAGCTAGCGGGGGGTTTCTTAATGAGCAGTTCTTC	CASSASSASGGFLNEQFF
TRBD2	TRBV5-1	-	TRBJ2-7	TGCGCCAGCAGGCCAAACCGGGGGGGAGCCTACGAGCAGTACTTC	CASRPNRGGAYEQYF
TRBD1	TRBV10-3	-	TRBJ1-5	TGTGCCATCAGTGAGTATCTTGGGACAGTTAATCAGCCCCAGCATTTT	CAISEYLGTVNQPQHF
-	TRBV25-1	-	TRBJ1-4	TGTGCCAGCAGTCCGGCGGAGCGACCTCTAATAGAAAAACTGTTTTTT	CASSPAERPLIEKLFF
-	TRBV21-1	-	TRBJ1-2	TGTGCCAGCAGCAAAGTGAGAAACAGGTTCGGTGGCTACACCTTC	CASSKVRNRFGGYTF
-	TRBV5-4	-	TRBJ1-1	TGTGCCAGCAGCTTCGGGAGGGGGATGCTGGACACTGAAGCTTTCTTT	CASSFGRGMLDTEAFF
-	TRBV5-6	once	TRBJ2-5	TGTGCCAGCAGCCTAATAAAAGAGACCCAGTACTTC	CASSLIKETQYF
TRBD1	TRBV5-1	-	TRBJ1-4	TGCGCCAGCAGCGATCGGACAGGGCCTGAAAAACTGTTTTTT	CASSDRTGPEKLFF
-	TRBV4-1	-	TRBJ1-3	TGCGCCAGCAGCCAAGTTCTGAGACGCCCGTTCTCTGGAAACACCATATATTTT	CASSQVLRRPFSGNTIYF
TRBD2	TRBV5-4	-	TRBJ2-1	TGTGCCAGCAGCTTGGATGGACTAGCGGGCTCAAATAATGAGCAGTTCTTC	CASSLDGLAGSNNEQFF
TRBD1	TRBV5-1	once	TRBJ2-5	TGCGCCAGCAGCCCCGGGACAGGTAACCCAGAGACCCAGTACTTC	CASSPGTGNPETQYF
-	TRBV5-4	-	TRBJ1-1	TGTGCCAGCAGCTTGGCGGTTAGGGACGACACTGAAGCTTTCTTT	CASSLAVRDDTEAFF
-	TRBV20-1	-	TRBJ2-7	TGCAGTGCTATTACCGGGGAGCAGTACTTC	CSAITGEQYF
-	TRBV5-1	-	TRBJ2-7	TGCGCCAGCAGCCCCCTCCCCGGGGACTCCGAGCAGTACTTC	CASSPLPGDSEQYF
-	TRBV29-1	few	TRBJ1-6	TGCAGCGGCTTAGGACGTTCGAGCTCCTATAATTCACCCCTCCACTTT	CSGLGRSSSYNSPLHF
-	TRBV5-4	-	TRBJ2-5	TGTGCCAGCAGCTTGTGGTCAACCCTAGAGACCCAGTACTTC	CASSLWSTLETQYF
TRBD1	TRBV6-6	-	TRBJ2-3	TGTGCCAGCGGAACTACAGGGGCAGATACGCAGTATTTT	CASGTTGADTQYF
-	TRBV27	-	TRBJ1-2	TGTGCCAGCAGTTTTCGAGGGGCGCATCAGGGCTACACCTTC	CASSFRGAHQGYTF
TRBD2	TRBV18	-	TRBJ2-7	TGTGCCAGCTCACCGAGTAGCGGGGGGGCCAGGTACGAGCAGTACTTC	CASSPSSGGARYEQYF
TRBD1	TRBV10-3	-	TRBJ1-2	TGTGCCATCAGTGAGTCGGGTTTGTCAGGGGGCGGCTACACCTTC	CAISESGLSGGGYTF
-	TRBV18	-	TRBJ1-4	TGTGCCAGCTCACCAAAGGTTGGGACTGTTAATGAAAAACTGTTTTTT	CASSPKVGTVNEKLFF
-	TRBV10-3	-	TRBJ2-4	TGTGCCATCGGGGGTGAGGACAAAAACATTCAGTACTTC	CAIGGEDKNIQYF
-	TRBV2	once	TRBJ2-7	TGTGCCAGCCTACGTCCTAGCATAGGTTCCTACGAGCAGTACTTC	CASLRPSIGSYEQYF
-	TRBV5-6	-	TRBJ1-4	TGTGCCAGCAGCTTGTCTTTAGGTGAAAAACTGTTTTTT	CASSLSLGEKLFF
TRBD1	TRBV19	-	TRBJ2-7	TGTGCCAGTAGTAAGGCCGGGACAGGCAGTTACGAGCAGTACTTC	CASSKAGTGSYEQYF